A single sample gave rise to the 4 T cell receptor beta chains below, sequenced in a study of blood T cell repertoires in COVID-19. Profiled with immunoSEQ multiplex PCR; TCRdb holds only in-frame clones, not every one. Of roughly 300,000 clones listed, roughly nine tenths were seen once; the top ten hold around 12%. Sample: peripheral blood. All receptors derive from a woman younger than 45 with COVID-19, enrolled during active disease.

The rearrangement uses TRBV5-1 and TRBJ2-1; TRBD2 might be the D (5 bases). V was clipped by 4 bases and J by 5 bases, with 19 bases between them. The CDR3 has 16 residues. CDR1 SGHRS and CDR2 YFSETQ come from the germline V gene. CDR3 loop: CASSVSPRTPNNEQFF. The CDR3 coding sequence is TGCGCCAGCAGCGTTTCGCCTCGGACTCCTAACAATGAGCAGTTCTTC.

V and J are TRBV27 and TRBJ1-2, with D tentatively TRBD1 (5 bases). CDR3 size: 14 residues. Germline CDR1 reads MNHEY; CDR2 reads SMNVEV (reference sequence). The V gene lost 1 base and the J gene lost 5 bases, with 11 bases spanning the gap. The CDR3 nucleotides read TGTGCCAGCAGTTTATTTGGGGGGGGGTATGGCTACACCTTC. Amino acid sequence: CASSLFGGGYGYTF.

The chain has TRBV28 and TRBJ1-2; unclear D gene. The germline V gene has CDR1 MDHEN and CDR2 SYDVKM. This CDR3 comprises 14 residues. Trimming pared 3 bases from V and 5 bases from J, leaving 13 bases between. The CDR3 nucleotides read TGTGCCAGCAGTTTCGGGAGAGTGGGTTATGGCTACACCTTC. Its translation is CASSFGRVGYGYTF.

CDR3 protein: CATSRDSGGVTDTQYF. The DNA for the CDR3 is TGTGCCACCAGCAGAGATTCGGGCGGGGTCACAGATACGCAGTATTTT. The V and J genes are TRBV15 and TRBJ2-3, with a weak D call TRBD2 (6 bases). Germline V CDR1 and CDR2: LNHNV, YYDKDF (reference sequence). The CDR3 sequence is 16 residues long. V lost 0 bases and J 2 bases, leaving 12 bases between the germline ends.